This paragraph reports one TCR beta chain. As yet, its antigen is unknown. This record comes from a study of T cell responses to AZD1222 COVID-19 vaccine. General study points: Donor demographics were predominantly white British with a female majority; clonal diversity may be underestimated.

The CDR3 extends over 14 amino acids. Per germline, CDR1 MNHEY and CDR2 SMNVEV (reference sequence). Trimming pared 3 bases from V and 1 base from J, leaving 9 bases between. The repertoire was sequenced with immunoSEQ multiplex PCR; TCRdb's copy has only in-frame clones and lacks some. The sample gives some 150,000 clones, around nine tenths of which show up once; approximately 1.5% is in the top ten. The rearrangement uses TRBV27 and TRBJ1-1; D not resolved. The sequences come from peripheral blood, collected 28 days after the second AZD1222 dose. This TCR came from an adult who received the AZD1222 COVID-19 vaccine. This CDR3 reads CASSLAFRNTEAFF. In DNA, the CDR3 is TGTGCCAGCAGTTTGGCATTCCGGAACACTGAAGCTTTCTTT.